The clone carrying this T cell receptor (beta chain) occurred many times. Its target is unknown. This sample was taken from a study of cytomegalovirus exposure and HLA in healthy donors. Study background: Roughly 180 million T cells yielded fewer than 120 million unique TCR beta sequences in earlier analysis. General study results and limits: Presence/absence analyses took donor sequencing depth as roughly uniform. Under in vitro conditions, a few CMV-associated chains were confirmed as specific for CMV antigens. Later on, analysis showed that most CMV-associated TCR beta chains appeared to be HLA-restricted.

Germline V gives CDR1 SGHRS, CDR2 YFSETQ. The CDR3 has 14 amino acids. Trimming stripped 3 bases from V and 0 bases from J, with 4 bases between. This PCR relied on a set of 60 Vbeta primers and 13 Jbeta primers. The protocol was immunoSEQ multiplex PCR, while the TCRdb copy is restricted to in-frame clones and leaves out a portion. The data contain 65,000 to 70,000 clones, roughly four fifths of them singletons. The clonotype comes from a young woman in good health and CMV-seropositive. Material for sequencing was PBMCs. This chain uses TRBV5-1 with TRBJ2-6; D gene unclear. The CDR3 reads CASSSISGANVLTF. The CDR3 DNA reads TGCGCCAGCAGCTCAATCTCTGGGGCCAACGTCCTGACTTTC.